This T cell receptor beta chain was sequenced during a study of OX40 agonist ivuxolimab in advanced cancers. At the level of the whole study: Ivuxolimab was a fully human IgG2 agonistic monoclonal antibody targeting the costimulatory receptor OX40 (CD134). Intravenous ivuxolimab was administered to patients every 2 weeks at six dose levels: 0.01, 0.1, 0.3, 1.5, 3 and 10 mg/kg. Of the roughly 51 patients in dose escalation, 19 had hepatocellular carcinoma, about 15 had melanoma, 9 had renal cell carcinoma and 9 had head and neck cancer. A male proportion of around 80% and a mean age of approximately 58 years, ranging from roughly 23 to 90, were recorded for the dose-escalation cohort. Patients were allowed to have had prior anti-PD-1, anti-PD-L1 or anti-CTLA-4 therapy, and approximately 40% of the dose-escalation patients had been treated with checkpoint inhibitors. Partial responses occurred in three dose-escalation patients, of whom one had hepatocellular carcinoma and two had cutaneous melanoma. The purpose of peripheral TCRbeta sequencing was to test whether ivuxolimab changed TCR sequence diversity and led to clonal T-cell expansion. The paper covers the monotherapy dose-escalation part of the phase I ivuxolimab trial, which included N ≈ 57 patients. The paper as a whole reports these results and caveats: After ivuxolimab, more expanded clones were found on average in CD8+ T cells than in CD4+ T cells. Clonal expansion of both CD4+ and CD8+ blood T cells was observed from baseline to week 6 at doses 0.1 to 3.0 mg/kg. In the 0.1-3.0 mg/kg groups, partial responders were among the patients with the lowest normalized peripheral clonal expansion, particularly in CD8+ T cells. Which antigens the clonally expanded peripheral T cells were specific for was not determined. Low levels of normalized T-cell clonal expansion were also seen in some patients who did not respond.

For sequencing of the TCRbeta CDR3 region, genomic DNA was extracted from the sorted cells. The immunoSEQ Assay was used to sequence the TCRbeta CDR3 regions. TCRdb re-hosts the immuneACCESS table, in-frame sequences only. Its copies lack some clones; in the studies checked, an unresolved V gene accounts for under half of them, and the cause for the rest is not known. Recorded for this sample are approximately 65,000 clones; over 85% of them occurred a single time. The ten largest clones represent approximately 0.99% of the sample. Patients with autoimmune disease history or receiving systemic immunosuppression were excluded from the trial. In every dose cohort, peripheral blood was drawn for TCR sequencing at baseline, cycle 4 day 1, and cycle 7 day 1. The samples were drawn from a first-in-human, open-label, multicenter phase I dose-escalation trial of ivuxolimab. Adults with locally advanced or metastatic melanoma, renal cell, hepatocellular, or head and neck squamous cell carcinoma were enrolled in the trial. Before TCR sequencing, CD4+ T cells and CD8+ T cells from peripheral blood were sorted into separate populations.

V trim: 6 bases; J trim: 7 bases; unmatched bases: 7. The germline V gene supplies CDR1 MNHNS and CDR2 SASEGT. Taken from cysteine to phenylalanine, the CDR3 has 15 residues. Here the CDR3 DNA is all that survives: 45 bases in frame from base 1. Turning to this clone: Its recognized antigen is unknown. The record has no base qualities; no much larger clone is one base away.

The material sequenced was CD4+ or CD8+ T cells sorted from blood, taken in a trial of the OX40 agonist ivuxolimab. The chain uses TRBV6-1 and TRBJ1-6; TRBD1 fits 9 bases in the junction. The clonotype originates from an adult with an advanced solid tumor such as melanoma, head and neck, liver or kidney cancer. The sequenced DNA: TGTGCCAGCAGCGATAGGGACAGGGAAAATTCACCCCTCCACTTT. This sequence encodes CASSDRDRENSPLHF.